The following is a T cell receptor (beta chain) sequence with its context. The target of this receptor is not known. The sample holds no much larger clone one base away, and base qualities are not on file. The data belong to a study of T cell changes during pregnancy in multiple sclerosis (dated by TCRdb to between 2017 and 2020). Study-wide context: In women with multiple sclerosis, the researchers looked at how the T cell repertoire shifted as pregnancy progressed.

Libraries were built with the immunoSEQ multiplex PCR assay. TCRdb re-hosts the immuneACCESS table, in-frame sequences only. Its copies lack some clones; in the studies checked, an unresolved V gene accounts for under half of them, and the cause for the rest is not known. This sample gives 55,000 to 65,000 clones in total; around 93% of them show up just once. The ten biggest clones cover approximately 1.7% of the sample. Including cysteine and phenylalanine, the CDR3 has 15 amino acids. The sequence is cut down to CDR3 DNA, 45 bases in frame from base 1. V is pruned by 3 bases and J by 2 bases, leaving 2 bases of the junction without a gene match. The germline V gene (reference sequence) gives CDR1 as GTSNPN and CDR2 as SVGIG.

The starting material was peripheral blood, obtained after pregnancy. The receptor comes from a female donor with multiple sclerosis, enrolled in a pregnancy study. The rearrangement combines TRBV30 with TRBJ1-3, and 12 bases in between align with TRBD1. The encoded CDR3 is CAWRRDRGPGNTIYF. The DNA sequence reads TGTGCCTGGAGGCGGGACAGGGGGCCTGGAAACACCATATATTTT.